This TCR beta chain originates from a study of T-cell reconstitution after alpha-beta-depleted transplantation in children. To note about this clonotype: Its cognate antigen is unknown.

It was with unique molecular identifiers that the TCRbeta library was prepared. TCRdb re-called the PCR reads through MiXCR, storing one row per CDR3 protein. The table has about a million distinct CDR3 sequences, less than 30% seen once. Overall study results and limits: After transplant, at about two months, alpha-beta T cells were reportedly derived from several hundred expanded graft clones. It was newly produced T cells that mostly accounted for T-cell counts and diversity one year after transplant. Recipient T cells and thymic progenitors that survived gave rise to the high TCRbeta diversity observed at day 60 in some patients.

J gave up 0 bases and V 9 bases, and 9 bases lay outside the gene matches. This CDR3 contains 16 residues. CDR1 is SNHLY and CDR2 is FYNNEI in the germline V gene. This clonotype originated in a boy younger than two who had a stem cell transplant for SCID, so the T cells may come from the graft donor. This specimen consisted of PBMCs, mostly from graft donor cells, obtained 360 days after TCRalphabeta/CD19-depleted stem cell transplant. The chain joins TRBV2 to TRBJ2-2; TRBD2 aligns across 8 bases. As DNA, the CDR3 is TGTGCCAGGAGCAGAAGCGGGGGAACGAACACCGGGGAGCTGTTTTTT. Its translation: CARSRSGGTNTGELFF.